The sequence of this T cell receptor (beta chain) was determined in a study of T-cell reconstitution after alpha-beta-depleted transplantation in children. This clonotype was picked up many times. Its antigen is not identified. Unique molecular identifiers were incorporated into the prepared TCRbeta library. TCRdb analysed the PCR reads with MiXCR anew, one entry per CDR3 protein. The data contain around 490,000 distinct CDR3 sequences, about an eighth of them singletons. J gave up 2 bases and V 3 bases, and 10 bases lay outside the gene matches. This CDR3 contains 19 residues. Germline V lookup: CDR1 SGHRS, CDR2 YFSETQ. Study outcomes and limitations: Newly made T cells mostly supplied T-cell counts and diversity one year after transplant. Some patients owed their high day-60 TCRbeta diversity to surviving recipient T cells and thymic progenitors.

The sequence was obtained from a female patient aged 2-10 years who had a stem cell transplant for aplastic anemia, so the T cells may come from the graft donor. Sequenced material: PBMCs, mostly from graft donor cells, taken 180 days after TCRalphabeta/CD19-depleted stem cell transplant. The chain uses TRBV5-1 and TRBJ2-1; 14 bases are shared with TRBD2. The CDR3 here is CASSWGTSGSPGTYNEQFF. The CDR3 DNA sequence: TGCGCCAGCAGCTGGGGGACTAGCGGGAGCCCCGGGACCTACAATGAGCAGTTCTTC.